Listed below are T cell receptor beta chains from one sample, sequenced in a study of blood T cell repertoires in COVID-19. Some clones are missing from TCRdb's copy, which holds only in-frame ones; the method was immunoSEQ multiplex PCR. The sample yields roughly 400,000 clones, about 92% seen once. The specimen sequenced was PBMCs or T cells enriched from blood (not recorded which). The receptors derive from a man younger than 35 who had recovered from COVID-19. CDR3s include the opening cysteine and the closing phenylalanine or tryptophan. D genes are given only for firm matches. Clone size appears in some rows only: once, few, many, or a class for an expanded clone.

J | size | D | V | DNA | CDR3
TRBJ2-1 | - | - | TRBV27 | TGTGCCAGCAGTTTTCCCCTCCGGGAGCAGTTCTTC | CASSFPLREQFF
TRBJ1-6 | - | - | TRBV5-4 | TGTGCCAGCAGCTTGGGGCAGAATAATTCACCCCTCCACTTT | CASSLGQNNSPLHF
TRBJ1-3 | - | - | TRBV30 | TGTGCCTGGGGCCGGGTCAGCAACTCTGGAAACACCATATATTTT | CAWGRVSNSGNTIYF
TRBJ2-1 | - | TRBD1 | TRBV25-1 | TGTGCCAGCAGTGCCTCGACAGGGGAGGACTACAATGAGCAGTTCTTC | CASSASTGEDYNEQFF
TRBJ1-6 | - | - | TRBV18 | TGTGCCAGCTCACCGACAGGAATCGGAAATTCACCCCTCCACTTT | CASSPTGIGNSPLHF
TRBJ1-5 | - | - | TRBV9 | TGTGCCAGCACCCCGGACGGGAATAGCAATCAGCCCCAGCATTTT | CASTPDGNSNQPQHF
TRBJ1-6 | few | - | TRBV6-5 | TGTGCCAGCAGAGCGGAGAACACCTATAATTCACCCCTCCACTTT | CASRAENTYNSPLHF
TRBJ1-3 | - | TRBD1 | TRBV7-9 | TGTGCCAGCAGCGACAGGGGGACTGGAAACACCATATATTTT | CASSDRGTGNTIYF
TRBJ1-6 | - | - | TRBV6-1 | TGTGCCAGCAGTGAAGGTCCAGGGCTGGATTCACCCCTCCACTTT | CASSEGPGLDSPLHF
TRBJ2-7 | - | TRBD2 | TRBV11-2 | TGTGCCAGCAGCTTAGGGGGGGGAAAATACGAGCAGTACTTC | CASSLGGGKYEQYF
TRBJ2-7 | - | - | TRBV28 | TGTGCCAGCAGTTCCCCAGGTGGCTCTCACGACGAGCAGTACTTC | CASSSPGGSHDEQYF
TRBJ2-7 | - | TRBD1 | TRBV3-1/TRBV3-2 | TGTGCCAGCAGCCTACAGGGGCTAGGGGAGCAGTACTTC | CASSLQGLGEQYF
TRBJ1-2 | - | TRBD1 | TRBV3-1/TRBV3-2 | TGTGCCAGCAGCCTTCTCGGGACAGGGGAGGGCTACACCTTC | CASSLLGTGEGYTF
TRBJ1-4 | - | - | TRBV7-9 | TGTGCCAGCAGCGCACGGGACACCAGTAATGAAAAACTGTTTTTT | CASSARDTSNEKLFF
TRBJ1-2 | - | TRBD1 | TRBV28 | TGTGCCAGCAGTTTCCCATATACTTGGACAGGGCCCGCCGTCTACACCTTC | CASSFPYTWTGPAVYTF
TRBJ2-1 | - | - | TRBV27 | TGTGCCAGCCGCCCGGTCGGTGGGCATGAGCAGTTCTTC | CASRPVGGHEQFF
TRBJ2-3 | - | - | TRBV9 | TGTGCCAGCAGCGGCCCCATTGTTGGCGGGAGCACAGATACGCAGTATTTT | CASSGPIVGGSTDTQYF
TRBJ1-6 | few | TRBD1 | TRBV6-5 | TGTGCCAGCAGCGCCGGGACAGTATATAATTCACCCCTCCACTTT | CASSAGTVYNSPLHF
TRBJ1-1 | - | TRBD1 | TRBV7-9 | TGTGCCAGCAGCTTGGACAGGGGCACTGAAGCTTTCTTT | CASSLDRGTEAFF
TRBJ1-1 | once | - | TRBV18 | TGTGCCAGCTCACCACCTGGGACTTACACTGAAGCTTTCTTT | CASSPPGTYTEAFF
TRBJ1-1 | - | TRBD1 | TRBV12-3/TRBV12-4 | TGTGCCAGCAGTGATTACAGGGGAACTGAAGCTTTCTTT | CASSDYRGTEAFF
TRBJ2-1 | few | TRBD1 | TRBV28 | TGTGCCAGCAGTTCCCCCGGGACAGGGTCCTCTGAGCAGTTCTTC | CASSSPGTGSSEQFF